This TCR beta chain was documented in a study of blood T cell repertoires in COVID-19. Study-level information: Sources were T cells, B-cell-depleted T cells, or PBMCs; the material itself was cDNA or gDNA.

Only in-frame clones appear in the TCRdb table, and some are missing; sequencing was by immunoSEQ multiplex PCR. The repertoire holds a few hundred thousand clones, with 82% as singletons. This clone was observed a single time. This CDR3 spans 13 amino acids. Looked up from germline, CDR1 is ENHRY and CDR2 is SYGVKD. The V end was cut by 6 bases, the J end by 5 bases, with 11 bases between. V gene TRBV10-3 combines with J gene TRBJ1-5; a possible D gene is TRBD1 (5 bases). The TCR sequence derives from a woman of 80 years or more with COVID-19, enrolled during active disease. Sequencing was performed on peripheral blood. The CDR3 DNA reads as TGTGCCATCAGCCTCGACAGTTATCAGCCCCAGCATTTT. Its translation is CAISLDSYQPQHF.